This passage covers 13 T cell receptor beta chains from one sample sequenced in a study of T cell changes during pregnancy in multiple sclerosis. Sequencing used immunoSEQ multiplex PCR; TCRdb keeps in-frame clones, though not all of them. The sample consists of roughly 86,000 clones, 80% to 95% of them appearing once. The sample consisted of peripheral blood, taken in the first trimester of pregnancy. Receptors were obtained from a female donor with multiple sclerosis, enrolled in a pregnancy study.

This chain links TRBV6-5 with TRBJ1-2; a possible D gene is TRBD1 (6 bases). Germline V lookup: CDR1 MNHEY, CDR2 SVGAGI. CDR3 length: 15 residues. Trimming cost V 5 bases and J 0 bases, with 13 bases left between them. CDR3 coding DNA: TGTGCCAGCAGTACCAACAGGGCAGCTAACTATGGCTACACCTTC. Protein sequence: CASSTNRAANYGYTF.

V and J are TRBV15 and TRBJ2-5, with 9 bases identical to TRBD1. With V trimmed by 0 bases and J by 12 bases, 8 bases remained unmatched. The length of the CDR3 is 14 residues. Germline V gene sequence: CDR1 LNHNV, CDR2 YYDKDF (reference sequence). For the CDR3, the DNA is TGTGCCACCAGCAGAGATTTCGGGGACAGGGCCAAGTACTTC. Translating gives CATSRDFGDRAKYF.

The CDR3 DNA reads as TGTGCCAGCATCTTGAACACTGAAGCTTTCTTT. This gives the protein CASILNTEAFF. J is TRBJ1-1 and V is TRBV28; D gene ambiguous. Trimming took off 7 bases at V and 0 bases at J, with 3 bases between the two ends. CDR3 length: 11 amino acids. Germline CDR1 reads MDHEN; CDR2 reads SYDVKM.

The rearrangement links TRBV2 to TRBJ2-1; weak D call: TRBD1 (6 bases). The CDR3 length is 17 residues. Trimming removed 2 bases at V and 5 bases at J, with 19 bases between. Germline loops: CDR1 SNHLY, CDR2 FYNNEI. The CDR3 loop is CASSEMIWAGEHNEQFF. In DNA, the CDR3 is TGTGCCAGCAGTGAAATGATTTGGGCAGGGGAACACAATGAGCAGTTCTTC. The variable domain in full, completed from reference TRBV2 and TRBJ2-1, reads EPEVTQTPSHQVTQMGQEVILRCVPISNHLYFYWYRQILGQKVEFLVSFYNNEISEKSEIFDDQFSVERPDGSNFTLKIRSTKLEDSAMYFCASSEMIWAGEHNEQFFGPGTRLTVL.

The genes are TRBV7-6 and TRBJ2-2; D might be TRBD1 (5 bases). Germline-derived CDR1 and CDR2 are SGHVS and FNYEAQ. This CDR3 spans 14 amino acids. Trimming pared 1 base from V and 5 bases from J, leaving 8 bases between. The CDR3 spells CASSLGGWTGELFF. The CDR3 coding sequence is TGTGCCAGCAGCTTAGGGGGCTGGACCGGGGAGCTGTTTTTT. Supplemented by reference TRBV7-6 and TRBJ2-2, the full variable domain reads GAGVSQSPRYKVTKRGQDVALRCDPISGHVSLYWYRQALGQGPEFLTYFNYEAQQDKSGLPNDRFSAERPEGSISTLTIQRTEQRDSAMYRCASSLGGWTGELFFGEGSRLTVL.

J is TRBJ1-1 and V is TRBV27; D is unclear. Germline loops: CDR1 MNHEY, CDR2 SMNVEV (reference sequence). CDR3 length: 14 residues. With 2 bases removed from V and 0 bases from J, the gap between germline ends came to 7 bases. CDR3 coding DNA: TGTGCCAGCAGTTTACCGGGGTTGAACACTGAAGCTTTCTTT. Translated, it gives CASSLPGLNTEAFF.

The chain links TRBV7-9 to TRBJ2-7; D unclear. CDR3 length: 12 amino acids. The germline V gene has CDR1 SEHNR and CDR2 FQNEAQ (reference sequence). The V and J ends lost 4 bases and 7 bases respectively, with 11 bases between them. The CDR3 DNA is TGTGCCAGCAGCTCCCTGTCCGGGGAGCAGTACTTC. Its protein product is CASSSLSGEQYF.

The rearrangement links TRBV27 to TRBJ2-7; TRBD1 matches 9 bases. This CDR3 is built from 13 residues. J was trimmed by 3 bases and V by 5 bases; bases with no gene match: 2. The germline V gene encodes CDR1 MNHEY and CDR2 SMNVEV (reference sequence). The CDR3 DNA reads TGTGCCAGCAGTCGACAGGGGGGCTACGAGCAGTACTTC. Translated, it gives CASSRQGGYEQYF.

The sample holds one count of this clone. DNA for the CDR3: TGTGCCAGCAGCTCAATAGCGGGGGATGGTAAAAACATTCAGTACTTC. It encodes CASSSIAGDGKNIQYF. The chain carries TRBV5-4 and TRBJ2-4; 9 bases match TRBD2. Germline V gene data show CDR1 as SGHNT and CDR2 as YYREEE (reference sequence). Trimming took 3 bases from V and 4 from J; bases not matched to a gene: 8. The CDR3 is 16 amino acids.

This chain joins TRBV9 and TRBJ2-7, with TRBD2 identical over 12 bases. The J segment lost 2 bases and the V segment lost 4 bases, leaving 7 bases of the junction unmatched. The CDR3 totals 16 residues. Germline assignment: CDR1 SGDLS and CDR2 YYNGEE. The CDR3 loop reads CASSPRLAGDPYEQYF. The CDR3 coding sequence is TGTGCCAGCAGCCCCCGACTAGCGGGAGACCCCTACGAGCAGTACTTC.

The V gene is TRBV19, the J gene TRBJ2-2; D is unresolved. Germline V gene data show CDR1 as LNHDA and CDR2 as SQIVND (reference sequence). V lost 0 bases and J 8 bases, leaving 4 bases between the germline ends. The CDR3 is 12 amino acids. The DNA of the CDR3 is TGTGCCAGTAGTATAGATCTAGGGGAGCTGTTTTTT. Its translation: CASSIDLGELFF.

This rearrangement joins TRBV15 to TRBJ1-4; D ambiguous. This CDR3 has 12 residues. V lost 6 bases and J lost 6, with 8 bases in between. CDR1 and CDR2 from the germline V gene are LNHNV and YYDKDF (reference sequence). CDR3 protein: CATRGGDEKLFF. In nucleotides, the CDR3 is TGTGCCACCAGGGGAGGAGATGAAAAACTGTTTTTT.

CDR3 DNA: TGCGCCAGCAGCGCCGAACAGGGGAAAATAATGGAGCAGTTCTTC. This codes for CASSAEQGKIMEQFF. This chain connects TRBV5-1 to TRBJ2-1, with TRBD1 matching 7 bases. The V segment lost 4 bases and the J segment 10 bases; nucleotides outside the gene matches: 14. The CDR3 consists of 15 residues. Germline V CDR1 and CDR2: SGHRS, YFSETQ.